This is a list of T cell receptor beta chains from one sample in a study of cytotoxic CD8 clonotypes in ibrutinib-treated CLL. Measured with immunoSEQ multiplex PCR; TCRdb has only the in-frame clones, and not every one. The sample gives over 65,000 clones, about 63% of which show up once; more than 4.5% is in the top ten. The source was PBMCs, collected after 12 months of ibrutinib treatment. The origin of the receptors is a human donor with chronic lymphocytic leukemia. Both conserved end residues are part of each CDR3. Each record gives: D gene, J gene, V gene, CDR3 protein. A D gene is named only where the DNA matches it firmly.

-	TRBJ1-4	TRBV29-1	CSVTKGGAGEKLFF
-	TRBJ1-2	TRBV6-4	CASSESHRVSGYTF
-	TRBJ2-3	TRBV29-1	CSVEGEGTEAWTQYF
-	TRBJ2-2	TRBV6-6	CASSYGTPNTGELFF
-	TRBJ2-1	TRBV5-1	CASSLLRGYEQFF
TRBD1	TRBJ2-1	TRBV7-2	CASSSPQGYNEQFF
TRBD1	TRBJ1-1	TRBV7-2	CASSLSWATGFTEAFF
-	TRBJ1-2	TRBV9	CASSLFDRPSSYGYTF
TRBD2	TRBJ2-2	TRBV11-2	CASSLVVQPGGNTGELFF
-	TRBJ1-4	TRBV30	CAWWGGFGEKLFF
-	TRBJ2-3	TRBV4-3	CASSDTGPTDTQYF
TRBD1	TRBJ2-7	TRBV7-8	CASSRRTGPYEQYF
-	TRBJ1-1	TRBV5-4	CASNNRLDGFTEAFF
-	TRBJ2-1	TRBV7-3	CASSLTGEYNEQFF
-	TRBJ1-4	TRBV6-6	CASTNLRGGEKLFF
TRBD1	TRBJ2-3	TRBV5-5	CASSFQGARDTQYF
-	TRBJ2-7	TRBV15	CATSRDLTRLSYYEQYF
TRBD1	TRBJ2-7	TRBV6-5	CASSPDRVHEQYF
-	TRBJ1-1	TRBV2	CARSEGTEAFF
TRBD2	TRBJ2-3	TRBV5-4	CASSWGGRTSGADTQYF
-	TRBJ1-4	TRBV30	CAWSRQGRRKLFF
-	TRBJ2-1	TRBV9	CASSVASQGGSYNEQFF
-	TRBJ2-3	TRBV6-6	CASAEGRSTDTQYF
-	TRBJ2-7	TRBV19	CASSIGPPLAYEQYF
-	TRBJ2-1	TRBV18	CASSPSTSNEQFF
-	TRBJ2-7	TRBV7-2	CASSSRTVGEQYF
-	TRBJ2-2	TRBV6-1	CASSAQGGPNTGELFF
-	TRBJ2-5	TRBV7-2	CASSLLGTSQETQYF
-	TRBJ1-5	TRBV29-1	CSVSLLGDQPQHF
TRBD1	TRBJ1-5	TRBV4-2	CASSQDPRGLGVSGQPQHF
-	TRBJ1-5	TRBV6-4	CASSDRQHF
TRBD1	TRBJ1-6	TRBV7-6	CASSPGQGNYNSPLHF
-	TRBJ2-5	TRBV27	CASSPIGRQETQYF
-	TRBJ1-6	TRBV5-1	CASSINQGSNSPLHF
-	TRBJ2-7	TRBV28	CASSLGGGSFTHEQYF
-	TRBJ2-3	TRBV15	CATSRDRGVTQYF
-	TRBJ1-6	TRBV2	CASSDFASPLHF
TRBD2	TRBJ2-5	TRBV29-1	CSVSRGGRETQYF
TRBD1	TRBJ2-3	TRBV7-9	CASSSEGQPTDTQYF
TRBD1	TRBJ2-1	TRBV6-8	CASSFGQEPSYNEQFF
-	TRBJ2-7	TRBV30	CAWSGGGGRSLFYEQYF
-	TRBJ1-4	TRBV19	CASRAGGAATNEKLFF
-	TRBJ2-3	TRBV28	CASSLGGFDTQYF
TRBD1	TRBJ2-7	TRBV5-5	CASSILGTGGEQYF